The next 30 T cell receptor beta chains were all read from a single sample in a study of T cell repertoires in cytomegalovirus infection (dated by TCRdb to about 2019). Sequencer: Illumina HiSeq 1500. Using fastp trimming at Q25 and MiXCR clonotype assembly, TCRdb reanalyzed the public sequencing data and kept in-frame beta chains. Identical CDR3 protein sequences are pooled into one entry, listed with their most common genes and DNA. The table for this sample lists about 250,000 distinct CDR3 sequences; over 15% of them were counted only once. Over 40% of the sample goes to the ten largest clones. The sequenced sample was CD8+ T cells from PBMCs. Source of these receptors: a human donor in good health (CMV status not recorded). Some clones in this sample may be carry-over from other donors' samples.

This clonotype occurred once. This chain uses TRBV6-2 or TRBV6-3 with TRBJ2-1; TRBD2 agrees at 7 bases. CDR1 is MNHEY, CDR2 SVGEGT, per germline. V lost 7 bases to trimming and J lost 8 bases; unmatched junction nucleotides: 11. The CDR3 contains 14 residues. CDR3 DNA sequence: TGTGCCAGCAAGAGACTAGCCGGTGGGGATGAGCAGTTCTTC. This encodes CASKRLAGGDEQFF.

This rearrangement joins TRBV2 to TRBJ2-5; tentatively, D is TRBD2 (5 bases). Per the germline V gene, CDR1 is SNHLY and CDR2 is FYNNEI. The CDR3 has 14 amino acids. Trimming removed 8 bases from V and 5 bases from J, with 18 bases in between. The CDR3 region has the DNA TGTGCCAGCGCATATTGGTGGCGGAGGGAGACCCAGTACTTC. Its protein is CASAYWWRRETQYF.

This clonotype was counted at least ten times. This rearrangement joins TRBV7-2 to TRBJ2-5; D unclear. Germline V CDR1 and CDR2: SGHTA, FQGNSA. The CDR3 runs 12 residues. Trimming removed 2 bases from V and 5 bases from J, with 6 bases in between. The CDR3 bases are TGTGCCAGCAGCTTATATCTGGAGACCCAGTACTTC. Amino acids: CASSLYLETQYF.

Ten or more counts support this clonotype. The chain joins TRBV7-8 to TRBJ2-1, with D possibly matching TRBD1 (6 bases). The CDR3 covers 15 residues. Looked up from germline, CDR1 is SGHVS and CDR2 is FQNEAQ. V lost 7 bases and J lost 5, with 18 bases in between. The CDR3 loop reads CASTNRVGADNEQFF. The CDR3 DNA is TGTGCCAGCACTAACCGAGTGGGGGCGGACAATGAGCAGTTCTTC.

This clonotype occurred a few times. The chain joins TRBV5-6 to TRBJ1-1; D not certain. Trimming cost V 7 bases and J 1 base, with 8 bases left between them. The length of the CDR3 is 12 residues. CDR1 and CDR2 (germline): SGHDT, YYEEEE. The CDR3 region has the DNA TGTGCCAGCGGGGAGTCGAACACTGAAGCTTTCTTT. Its translation: CASGESNTEAFF.

This chain uses TRBV6-8 with TRBJ1-2; the match to TRBD1 covers 11 bases. The germline V gene has CDR1 MNHGY and CDR2 SAAAGT. The junction had 5 bases not matched to a gene; V was cut back by 7 bases and J by 4 bases. This CDR3 region has 14 residues. As DNA, the CDR3 is TGTGCCAGCACTCCGGGACAGGGGGGCTATGGCTACACCTTC. It codes for CASTPGQGGYGYTF.

The chain links TRBV7-8 to TRBJ2-5; D remains ambiguous. The germline CDR1 and CDR2 sequences are SGHVS and FQNEAQ. With 3 bases removed from V and 1 base from J, the gap between germline ends came to 15 bases. The CDR3 is 16 amino acids. The CDR3 DNA is TGTGCCAGCAGCTTTCCCCGCAGATGGTCCCAAGAGACCCAGTACTTC. Protein: CASSFPRRWSQETQYF. The full variable domain, completed using reference TRBV7-8 and TRBJ2-5, is GAGVSQSPRYKVAKRGQDVALRCDPISGHVSLFWYQQALGQGPEFLTYFQNEAQLDKSGLPSDRFFAERPEGSVSTLKIQRTQQEDSAVYLCASSFPRRWSQETQYFGPGTRLLVL.

This clonotype was counted a few times. V usage is TRBV7-9 and J usage is TRBJ1-5, with D unclear. The CDR3 has 11 amino acids. Trimming took 10 bases from V and 2 from J, leaving 6 bases between them. Germline values: CDR1 SEHNR, CDR2 FQNEAQ (reference sequence). The CDR3 DNA reads as TGTGCCATCGGGGGCAATCAGCCCCAGCATTTT. Translating it yields CAIGGNQPQHF.

With respect to this clonotype: This may come from a read error, since a much larger clone is one base off. The chain carries TRBV7-3 and TRBJ2-7; the D gene is possibly TRBD2 (5 bases). The CDR3 contains 12 residues. V shed 4 bases and J shed 5 bases, with 9 bases lying between them. Germline V gives CDR1 SGHTA, CDR2 FQGTGA. CDR3 sequence: CASSSGSDEQYF. DNA of the CDR3: TGTGCCAGCAGCTCGGGGAGTGACGAGCAGTACTTC.

V is TRBV2 and J is TRBJ1-1; D remains unclear. This CDR3 is built from 12 residues. CDR1 SNHLY and CDR2 FYNNEI come from the germline V gene. The V end was cut by 7 bases, the J end by 6 bases, with 12 bases between. The CDR3 sequence: CASILQWAEAFF. The CDR3 region has the DNA TGTGCCAGCATCTTGCAATGGGCTGAAGCTTTCTTT.

The rearrangement joins TRBV20-1 to TRBJ2-1; D is uncertain. Germline V gene data show CDR1 as DFQATT and CDR2 as SNEGSKA (reference sequence). V lost 3 bases, J lost 3 bases, and 15 bases lay in between. This CDR3 spans 15 amino acids. Here the CDR3 reads CSARPWKEDYNEQFF. The CDR3 nucleotides are TGCAGTGCTAGGCCGTGGAAGGAAGACTACAATGAGCAGTTCTTC.

With regard to this clonotype: A much larger clone sits a single nucleotide away, making a read error possible. The rearrangement uses TRBV7-9 and TRBJ1-2; the D gene is possibly TRBD1 (5 bases). The CDR3 loop spans 16 amino acids. Germline V gene data show CDR1 as SEHNR and CDR2 as FQNEAQ (reference sequence). Deletions cut 5 bases from V and 2 bases from J, with 18 bases between. The CDR3: CASSTSGQSVNYGYTF. The CDR3 coding sequence is TGTGCCAGCAGCACCTCAGGGCAGTCCGTGAACTATGGCTACACCTTC.

This clonotype was counted ten times or more. The chain links TRBV6-6 to TRBJ2-2; no clear D gene. The germline gives CDR1 MNHNY, CDR2 SVGAGI (reference sequence). This CDR3 spans 15 amino acids. V gave up 6 bases and J gave up 0 bases, with 11 bases separating them. In nucleotides, the CDR3 is TGTGCCAGCAGCCTAGACGGCGCGAACACCGGGGAGCTGTTTTTT. This encodes CASSLDGANTGELFF.

In this sample, this clonotype turned up a few times. V gene TRBV19 combines with J gene TRBJ1-1; TRBD1 is a possible D gene (6 bases). The germline gives CDR1 LNHDA, CDR2 SQIVND (reference sequence). V lost 7 bases to trimming and J lost 6 bases, with 12 bases between them. There are 12 residues in the CDR3. The CDR3 DNA is TGTGCCAGTAAGGGGGATCGGCCTGAAGCTTTCTTT. Its translation is CASKGDRPEAFF.

This clonotype was recorded at least ten times. The chain uses TRBV28 and TRBJ1-5; possibly TRBD1 for D (6 bases). V was clipped by 3 bases and J by 7 bases, with 13 bases between them. The CDR3 has 14 amino acids. CDR1 and CDR2 from the germline V gene are MDHEN and SYDVKM. The CDR3 region has the DNA TGTGCCAGCAGTTTCTTCCCAGGGGAACAGCCCCAGCATTTT. This translates into CASSFFPGEQPQHF.

J is TRBJ2-7 and V is TRBV11-1; tentatively, D is TRBD1 or TRBD2 (5 bases each). The germline V and J ends were trimmed by 5 bases and 1 base, with 18 bases remaining between them. Germline lookup yields CDR1 SGHAT and CDR2 FQDESV (reference sequence). This CDR3 contains 16 residues. The DNA for the CDR3 is TGTGCCAGCAGCCCCCAATGGGGGAAAGGGTCCTACGAGCAGTACTTC. Its protein product is CASSPQWGKGSYEQYF.

This clonotype was observed a handful of times. V gene TRBV19 combines with J gene TRBJ1-5; 10 bases align to TRBD1. The ends lost 10 bases at V and 0 bases at J; junction bases unmatched: 6. CDR3 length: 15 amino acids. The germline V gene encodes CDR1 LNHDA and CDR2 SQIVND (reference sequence). The CDR3 nucleotides read TGTGCCACCTCGACAGGGGGCCTTAGCAATCAGCCCCAGCATTTT. Translated, it gives CATSTGGLSNQPQHF.

This chain connects TRBV27 to TRBJ1-1, with no clear D. CDR1 and CDR2 (germline): MNHEY, SMNVEV (reference sequence). Trimming pared 2 bases from V and 1 base from J, leaving 8 bases between. The CDR3 covers 14 residues. The CDR3 loop reads CASSLGVWNTEAFF. CDR3 coding DNA: TGTGCCAGCAGTTTAGGGGTATGGAACACTGAAGCTTTCTTT.

This clonotype occurred many times. One junction end disagrees with the germline gene, perhaps due to a read error. J is TRBJ2-1 and V is TRBV7-9; TRBD1 agrees at 9 bases. The germline V gene encodes CDR1 SEHNR and CDR2 FQNEAQ (reference sequence). The CDR3 has 16 residues. The CDR3 here is CASSLGTGGSNNEQFF. CDR3 DNA sequence: TGTGCCAGCAGCTTAGGCACAGGGGGCTCCAACAATGAGCAGTTCTTC. Full variable domain (outside the CDR3, taken from reference TRBV7-9 and TRBJ2-1): DTGVSQNPRHKITKRGQNVTFRCDPISEHNRLYWYRQTLGQGPEFLTYFQNEAQLEKSRLLSDRFSAERPKGSFSTLEIQRTEQGDSAMYLCASSLGTGGSNNEQFFGPGTRLTVL.

The CDR3 loop is CASRPRTGGTEAFF. The CDR3 nucleotides are TGTGCCAGCAGACCTCGGACAGGGGGCACTGAAGCTTTCTTT. V and J are TRBV6-4 and TRBJ1-1; 10 bases line up with TRBD1. This CDR3 has 14 amino acids. V dropped 6 bases and J dropped 4; count of bases not matched to a gene: 5. Looked up from germline, CDR1 is MRHNA and CDR2 is SNTAGT.

The chain joins TRBV10-3 to TRBJ1-1, with no clear D. V lost 6 bases, J lost 0 bases, and 11 bases lay in between. This CDR3 comprises 14 residues. Germline CDR1 ENHRY, CDR2 SYGVKD. The CDR3 is CAIRGSVMNTEAFF. CDR3 DNA sequence: TGTGCCATCAGGGGATCGGTAATGAACACTGAAGCTTTCTTT.

The chain has TRBV10-3 and TRBJ2-7, with 10 bases matching TRBD1. V trimming: 3 bases; J trimming: 2 bases; junction bases outside the gene matches: 1. This CDR3 comprises 14 residues. Per the germline V gene, CDR1 is ENHRY and CDR2 is SYGVKD. The chain's CDR3 is CAISEGTGAYEQYF. CDR3 sequence (DNA): TGTGCCATCAGTGAAGGGACAGGGGCCTACGAGCAGTACTTC.

This clonotype showed up just a few times. This sequence joins TRBV5-6 and TRBJ2-5; unclear D gene. CDR3 length: 12 amino acids. The ends were cut back, 4 bases at V and 4 bases at J, with 8 bases in the middle. Per the germline V gene, CDR1 is SGHDT and CDR2 is YYEEEE. CDR3 DNA: TGTGCCAGCAGCCCAGGAAGAGAGACCCAGTACTTC. Its translation is CASSPGRETQYF.

This clonotype was recorded a few times. This sequence joins TRBV6-2 or TRBV6-3 and TRBJ2-1; TRBD2 matches at 9 bases. V lost 2 bases and J lost 8; bases outside the gene matches: 16. Germline V gene sequence: CDR1 MNHEY, CDR2 SVGEGT. This CDR3 is built from 18 residues. The CDR3 sequence: CASSYLDFGGGAVYEQFF. As DNA, the CDR3 is TGTGCCAGCAGTTACCTCGATTTTGGCGGGGGGGCCGTGTATGAGCAGTTCTTC.

Many counts were recorded for this clonotype. The chain has TRBV28 and TRBJ1-2; tentatively, D is TRBD1 (6 bases). The CDR3 covers 16 residues. Germline V gene lookup returns CDR1 MDHEN and CDR2 SYDVKM. V lost 2 bases, J lost 6 bases, and 19 bases lay in between. CDR3 sequence: CASSLEWGAGSDGYTF. CDR3 in DNA: TGTGCCAGCAGTTTAGAGTGGGGGGCCGGGAGTGATGGCTACACCTTC.

This clonotype was seen at least ten times. CDR3 nucleotide sequence: TGTGCCAGCAGCTTAGTGTTCGGCGGGGGCACAGATACGCAGTATTTT. It specifies CASSLVFGGGTDTQYF. The gene calls are TRBV11-2 and TRBJ2-3; possible D gene TRBD2, 6 bases. The CDR3 spans 16 residues. Between the trimmed V and J ends, which lost 1 base and 1 base, there was a span of 12 bases. Germline V CDR1 and CDR2: SGHAT, FQNNGV.

The gene calls are TRBV11-2 and TRBJ2-5; 11 nucleotides align to TRBD1. V lost 5 bases and J lost 5; bases outside the gene matches: 4. Germline V CDR1 and CDR2: SGHAT, FQNNGV. The CDR3 sequence is 14 residues long. CDR3 loop: CASSPGQGAETQYF. As DNA, the CDR3 is TGTGCCAGCAGCCCCGGACAGGGGGCCGAGACCCAGTACTTC.

This clonotype was counted many times. This chain uses TRBV7-6 with TRBJ2-1; 13 bases agree with TRBD2. The CDR3 totals 20 residues. Trimming took 1 base from V and 5 from J; bases not matched to a gene: 14. Germline V gene lookup returns CDR1 SGHVS and CDR2 FNYEAQ. The CDR3 DNA sequence: TGTGCCAGCAGCTTAGTATTTAGGGCCGGGACTAGCGGGGTGAACAATGAGCAGTTCTTC. It yields the protein CASSLVFRAGTSGVNNEQFF.

At least ten counts were recorded for this clonotype. This chain joins TRBV29-1 and TRBJ1-5; TRBD1 might be the D (6 bases). From germline, CDR1 is SQVTM and CDR2 ANQGSEA. V was pared by 6 bases and J by 0 bases, with 12 bases between. The length of the CDR3 is 14 residues. The chain's CDR3 is CSVSTGTSNQPQHF. CDR3 sequence (DNA): TGCAGCGTCTCGACAGGAACTAGCAATCAGCCCCAGCATTTT. The full variable domain, with the rest looked up from reference TRBV29-1 and TRBJ1-5, is SAVISQKPSRDICQRGTSLTIQCQVDSQVTMMFWYRQQPGQSLTLIATANQGSEATYESGFVIDKFPISRPNLTFSTLTVSNMSPEDSSIYLCSVSTGTSNQPQHFGDGTRLSIL.

Only a few counts were recorded for this clonotype. The chain joins TRBV7-9 to TRBJ1-2; tentatively, D is TRBD1 (5 bases). CDR3 length equals 16 residues. Germline V lookup: CDR1 SEHNR, CDR2 FQNEAQ (reference sequence). V lost 4 bases to trimming and J lost 0 bases, with 15 bases between them. The CDR3 DNA is TGTGCCAGCAGCTCTAACGGCAGACAGACTAACTATGGCTACACCTTC. Residues: CASSSNGRQTNYGYTF. Full variable domain (missing parts from reference TRBV7-9 and TRBJ1-2): DTGVSQNPRHKITKRGQNVTFRCDPISEHNRLYWYRQTLGQGPEFLTYFQNEAQLEKSRLLSDRFSAERPKGSFSTLEIQRTEQGDSAMYLCASSSNGRQTNYGYTFGSGTRLTVV.